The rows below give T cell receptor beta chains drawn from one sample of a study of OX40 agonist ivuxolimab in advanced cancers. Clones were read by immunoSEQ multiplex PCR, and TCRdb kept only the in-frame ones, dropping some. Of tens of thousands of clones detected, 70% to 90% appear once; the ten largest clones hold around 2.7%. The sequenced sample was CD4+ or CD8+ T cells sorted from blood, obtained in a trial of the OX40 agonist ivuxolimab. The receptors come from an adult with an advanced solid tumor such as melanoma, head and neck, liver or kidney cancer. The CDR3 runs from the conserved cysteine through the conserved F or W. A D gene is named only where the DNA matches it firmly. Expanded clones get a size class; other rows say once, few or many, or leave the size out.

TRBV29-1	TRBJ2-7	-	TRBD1	TGCAGCGTCGGACGGACAGGCTACGAGCAGTACTTC	CSVGRTGYEQYF
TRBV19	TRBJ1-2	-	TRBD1	TGTGCCAGTAACAGGGGGAGGGAGAGTGGCTACACCTTC	CASNRGRESGYTF
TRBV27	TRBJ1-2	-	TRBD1	TGTGCCAGCAGTCGTGGGACAGTCTATGGCTACACCTTC	CASSRGTVYGYTF
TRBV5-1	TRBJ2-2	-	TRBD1	TGCGCCAGCCGAGAGGGGGCGCGGGTAGGCGGGGAGCTGTTTTTT	CASREGARVGGELFF
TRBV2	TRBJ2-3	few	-	TGTGCCAGCATCCGTCAGGGGGGGGTCACAGATACGCAGTATTTT	CASIRQGGVTDTQYF
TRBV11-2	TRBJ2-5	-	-	TGTGCCAGCAGCTTAGGGGGGCCCGGGACCCAGTACTTC	CASSLGGPGTQYF
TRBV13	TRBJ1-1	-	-	TGTGCCAGCAGCTTATATAGGGGAAATTGGGGGTCCACTGAAGCTTTCTTT	CASSLYRGNWGSTEAFF
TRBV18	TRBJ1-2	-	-	TGTGCCAGCTCACAGGCCGGAGACTATGGCTACACCTTC	CASSQAGDYGYTF
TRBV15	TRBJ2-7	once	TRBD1	TGTGCCAACACCCGGGACAGTGGCTACGAGCAGTACTTC	CANTRDSGYEQYF
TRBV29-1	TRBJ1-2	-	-	TGCAGCGTTGAGGCGGACAGTAACTATGGCTACACCTTC	CSVEADSNYGYTF
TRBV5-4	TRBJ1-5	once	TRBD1	TGTGCCAGCAGCTTGGGGACAGGGGTGGGTCAGCCCCAGCATTTT	CASSLGTGVGQPQHF
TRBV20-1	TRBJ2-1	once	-	TGCAGTGCTAGAGAGCCAAATGAGCAGTTCTTC	CSAREPNEQFF
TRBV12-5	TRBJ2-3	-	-	TGTGCTAGTGGTTTGGTACCGCTAAGGATTAAGGACGAAAACAGAGATACGCAGTATTTT	CASGLVPLRIKDENRDTQYF
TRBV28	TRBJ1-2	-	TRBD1	TGTGCCAGCAGCCACAGGGGTGGCTACACCTTC	CASSHRGGYTF
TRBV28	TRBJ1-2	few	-	TGTGCCAGCAGTCTCCCCGACAGGTACTATGGCTACACCTTC	CASSLPDRYYGYTF
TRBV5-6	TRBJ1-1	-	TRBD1	TGTGCCAGCAGCTTGGTCGGACAGGGCTACACTGAAGCTTTCTTT	CASSLVGQGYTEAFF
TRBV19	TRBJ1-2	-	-	TGTGCCAGTAGTCAACGCCGGGACACCGTTAACTATGGCTACACCTTC	CASSQRRDTVNYGYTF
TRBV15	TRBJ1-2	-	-	TGTGCCACCAGCAGAGACCAGGGCTATGGCTACACCTTC	CATSRDQGYGYTF
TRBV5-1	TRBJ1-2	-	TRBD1	TGCGCCAGCAGCTGGACGACAGGGGTCTCTTATGGCTACACCTTC	CASSWTTGVSYGYTF
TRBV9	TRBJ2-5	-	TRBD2	TGTGCCAGCAGCGTAGAGCCTAGCGGACGAGAGACCCAGTACTTC	CASSVEPSGRETQYF
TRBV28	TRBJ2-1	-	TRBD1	TGTGCCAGCAGTTTATGGACAGGGTTTGATGAGCAGTTCTTC	CASSLWTGFDEQFF
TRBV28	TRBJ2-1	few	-	TGTGCCAGCAGTCCGCCTAGCGTCAAGGAGCAGTTCTTC	CASSPPSVKEQFF
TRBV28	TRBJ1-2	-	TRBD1	TGTGCCAGCACTCTAGACAGGGCGGGCGGCTACACCTTC	CASTLDRAGGYTF
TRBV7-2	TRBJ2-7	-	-	TGTGCCAGCAGCTTCGGCTCCTACGAGCAGTACTTC	CASSFGSYEQYF
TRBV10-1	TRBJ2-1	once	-	TGCGCCAGCAGTGGCCCAGCGGGTGTGAGCAATGAGCAGTTCTTC	CASSGPAGVSNEQFF